The 23 T cell receptor beta chains reported below all come from one sample, sequenced in a study of response to subunit inactivated influenza vaccine. TCRdb used MiXCR to reprocess the RT-PCR reads, holding one entry per CDR3 protein. Here the sample spans roughly 650,000 distinct CDR3 sequences, 14% being singletons. Sequenced here: PBMCs from blood, sampled around two weeks before vaccination. The receptors shown here come from a man aged 50 or older who received an inactivated influenza vaccine.

This clonotype was observed a few times. This sequence joins TRBV18 and TRBJ2-7; 10 bases align to TRBD1. In germline, CDR1 is KGHSH, CDR2 LQKENI. CDR3 length equals 15 residues. Losses at the gene ends were 3 bases for V and 5 bases for J; bases not matched to a gene: 7. The CDR3 spells CASSPRQGAADEQYF. The CDR3 coding sequence is TGTGCCAGCTCACCTCGACAGGGGGCGGCGGACGAGCAGTACTTC.

The rearrangement uses TRBV20-1 and TRBJ2-7; D is unresolved. The V end was cut by 6 bases, the J end by 7 bases, with 10 bases between. Germline-derived CDR1 and CDR2 are DFQATT and SNEGSKA (reference sequence). The length of the CDR3 is 10 residues. The CDR3 nucleotides are TGCAGTGCAAGAACCCGGGAGCAGTACTTC. This translates into CSARTREQYF.

The sample holds a few counts of this clonotype. The chain employs TRBV11-1 and TRBJ2-7; TRBD1 aligns across 8 bases. Germline V gene sequence: CDR1 SGHAT, CDR2 FQDESV (reference sequence). The CDR3 is made up of 15 amino acids. The J segment lost 6 bases and the V segment lost 5 bases, leaving 12 bases of the junction unmatched. In DNA, the CDR3 is TGTGCCAGCAGCCCCCTGTTGACAGGGGAGGTCGAGCAGTACTTC. It yields the protein CASSPLLTGEVEQYF.

V gene TRBV5-1 combines with J gene TRBJ2-7; tentative D call: TRBD2 (5 bases). This CDR3 contains 15 residues. Germline V gene data show CDR1 as SGHRS and CDR2 as YFSETQ. Trimming pared 4 bases from V and 0 bases from J, leaving 14 bases between. The CDR3 reads CASSPIGVGSYEQYF. DNA of the CDR3: TGCGCCAGCAGCCCCATCGGGGTAGGCTCCTACGAGCAGTACTTC.

This clonotype appeared a few times. The V gene is TRBV11-2, the J gene TRBJ2-2; D is ambiguous. With 5 bases removed from V and 8 bases from J, the gap between germline ends came to 12 bases. There are 13 residues in the CDR3. CDR1 is SGHAT and CDR2 is FQNNGV in the germline V gene. DNA of the CDR3: TGTGCCAGCAGCCCGACACGGGCTGGGGAGCTGTTTTTT. Translated, it gives CASSPTRAGELFF.

The J gene is TRBJ1-6, the V gene TRBV3-1; maybe TRBD1 (6 bases). CDR1 and CDR2 (germline): LGHDT, YNNKEL (reference sequence). The V end was cut by 4 bases, the J end by 4 bases, with 17 bases between. CDR3 size: 17 residues. This chain's CDR3 is CASSPLGGEGYNSPLHF. The CDR3 bases are TGTGCCAGCAGCCCCCTCGGGGGCGAGGGATATAATTCACCCCTCCACTTT.

V is TRBV6-1 and J is TRBJ2-7; D remains ambiguous. The germline V gene has CDR1 MNHNS and CDR2 SASEGT. V lost 2 bases and J lost 5, with 7 bases in between. The CDR3 totals 12 residues. Here the CDR3 reads CASSESGDEQYF. In nucleotides, the CDR3 is TGTGCCAGCAGTGAATCTGGGGACGAGCAGTACTTC.

The chain couples TRBV28 to TRBJ2-7; D unclear. Germline assignment: CDR1 MDHEN and CDR2 SYDVKM. This CDR3 region has 13 residues. V shed 5 bases and J shed 2 bases, with 10 bases lying between them. This chain's CDR3 is CASSKRTPYEQYF. CDR3 nucleotide sequence: TGTGCCAGCAGTAAACGGACCCCCTACGAGCAGTACTTC.

This clonotype appeared a few times. The V call is TRBV7-2, the J call TRBJ2-1; 10 bases line up with TRBD2. The CDR3 totals 19 residues. Per the germline V gene, CDR1 is SGHTA and CDR2 is FQGNSA. The trim removed 5 bases at V and 0 bases at J, leaving 13 bases unmatched. CDR3 coding DNA: TGTGCCAGCAGCCTACCGGCTAGCGGGGGACAAACCTCCTACAATGAGCAGTTCTTC. This codes for CASSLPASGGQTSYNEQFF. Based on the CDR3 plus reference TRBV7-2 and TRBJ2-1, the full variable domain is GAGVSQSPSNKVTEKGKDVELRCDPISGHTALYWYRQSLGQGLEFLIYFQGNSAPDKSGLPSDRFSAERTGGSVSTLTIQRTQQEDSAVYLCASSLPASGGQTSYNEQFFGPGTRLTVL.

This chain uses TRBV5-1 with TRBJ1-4; D is unclear. The length of the CDR3 is 14 residues. Trimming pared 0 bases from V and 5 bases from J, leaving 8 bases between. Germline V gene data show CDR1 as SGHRS and CDR2 as YFSETQ. The CDR3 bases are TGCGCCAGCAGCTTGGGAGGCCGAAATGAAAAACTGTTTTTT. Amino acids: CASSLGGRNEKLFF.

The genes are TRBV29-1 and TRBJ2-3; D is undetermined. Germline V gives CDR1 SQVTM, CDR2 ANQGSEA. Trimming left V 7 bases short and J 4 bases short, with 9 bases between. The CDR3 runs 11 residues. Here the CDR3 DNA reads TGCAGCGGACTTTTCGCAGATACGCAGTATTTT. Its translation: CSGLFADTQYF.

The rearrangement joins TRBV6-2 or TRBV6-3 to TRBJ1-1; D unresolved. V was shortened by 8 bases and J by 3 bases, with 10 bases between the two germline ends. Germline-derived CDR1 and CDR2 are MNHEY and SVGEGT. CDR3 length: 12 residues. The CDR3 loop is CASRAWDTEAFF. The CDR3 nucleotides read TGTGCCAGCCGGGCCTGGGACACTGAAGCTTTCTTT.

The CDR3, as DNA: TGCAGTGCTAGGCTGTCGGCCGGACCCAATGAGCAGTTCTTC. Protein: CSARLSAGPNEQFF. The V and J genes are TRBV20-1 and TRBJ2-1; D unresolved. This CDR3 region has 14 residues. V dropped 3 bases and J dropped 6 bases, with 15 bases sitting between them. CDR1 is DFQATT, CDR2 SNEGSKA, per germline (reference sequence).

This chain uses TRBV7-9 with TRBJ2-7, with D uncertain. Trimming left V 5 bases short and J 3 bases short, with 14 bases between. This CDR3 is 14 amino acids long. Germline CDR1 is SEHNR and CDR2 is FQNEAQ (reference sequence). The CDR3 DNA sequence: TGTGCCAGCAGCGGACCGCCTGGGTTCTACGAGCAGTACTTC. Protein sequence: CASSGPPGFYEQYF.

The sample holds a few counts of this clonotype. The chain recombines TRBV27 with TRBJ2-1; the D gene is possibly TRBD1 (6 bases). This CDR3 region has 15 residues. Per the germline V gene, CDR1 is MNHEY and CDR2 is SMNVEV (reference sequence). V lost 5 bases and J lost 9, with 20 bases in between. The CDR3 spells CASSQGGVLSSEQFF. Written as DNA, the CDR3 is TGTGCCAGCAGTCAAGGGGGAGTTTTGAGTTCTGAGCAGTTCTTC.

The chain joins TRBV2 to TRBJ2-5; possible D gene TRBD1, 6 bases. This CDR3 is 13 amino acids long. Germline loops: CDR1 SNHLY, CDR2 FYNNEI. V shed 6 bases and J shed 5 bases, with 13 bases lying between them. The CDR3 DNA sequence: TGTGCCAGCAGGCCTGAGGGGGTGGAGACCCAGTACTTC. Translated: CASRPEGVETQYF.

This clonotype was observed many times. The chain is built from TRBV20-1 and TRBJ1-5; D not resolved. This CDR3 is built from 13 residues. Trimming left V 3 bases short and J 2 bases short, with 8 bases between. CDR1 DFQATT and CDR2 SNEGSKA come from the germline V gene (reference sequence). Here the CDR3 DNA reads TGCAGTGCTAGGAGACCCCGCAATCAGCCCCAGCATTTT. Translating it yields CSARRPRNQPQHF.

The rearrangement links TRBV25-1 to TRBJ2-3, with D tentatively TRBD1 (5 bases). V was shortened by 5 bases and J by 2 bases, with 14 bases between the two germline ends. CDR3 size: 15 residues. Germline CDR1 reads MGHDK; CDR2 reads SYGVNS. CDR3 coding DNA: TGTGCCAGCAGTCGTTCAGGGATGCACACAGATACGCAGTATTTT. Translating it yields CASSRSGMHTDTQYF. Together with reference TRBV25-1 and TRBJ2-3, the CDR3 gives the full variable domain: EADIYQTPRYLVIGTGKKITLECSQTMGHDKMYWYQQDPGMELHLIHYSYGVNSTEKGDLSSESTVSRIRTEHFPLTLESARPSHTSQYLCASSRSGMHTDTQYFGPGTRLTVL.

This clonotype was recorded a few times. The chain joins TRBV20-1 to TRBJ2-7; D unclear. Between the trimmed V and J ends, which lost 0 bases and 2 bases, there was a span of 5 bases. The CDR3 extends over 12 amino acids. Germline CDR1 DFQATT, CDR2 SNEGSKA (reference sequence). The CDR3 nucleotides read TGCAGTGCTAGAGATACCCCCTACGAGCAGTACTTC. It translates to CSARDTPYEQYF.

The chain joins TRBV6-1 to TRBJ1-1; tentatively, D is TRBD1 (5 bases). The CDR3 has 14 residues. V was pared by 8 bases and J by 2 bases, with 15 bases between. Per germline, CDR1 MNHNS and CDR2 SASEGT. The CDR3 DNA follows: TGTGCCAGCCGCCGGGGGAGGGATAACACTGAAGCTTTCTTT. It codes for CASRRGRDNTEAFF.

The chain recombines TRBV5-1 with TRBJ2-1, with TRBD1 identical over 9 bases. Germline loops: CDR1 SGHRS, CDR2 YFSETQ. Trimming took 8 bases from V and 7 from J; bases not matched to a gene: 7. CDR3 length: 13 residues. Here the CDR3 DNA reads TGCGCCAGTATCGAGACAGGGGGGAATGAGCAGTTCTTC. Translation: CASIETGGNEQFF.

This sequence joins TRBV12-5 and TRBJ2-5; D not certain. V was cut by 1 base and J by 10 bases, with 7 bases left in between. Germline V gene data show CDR1 as LGHNT and CDR2 as FRNRAP. The CDR3 contains 11 residues. CDR3 protein: CASGLETNQYF. CDR3 nucleotides: TGTGCTAGTGGTTTGGAGACAAACCAGTACTTC.

This clonotype was picked up a small number of times. The chain joins TRBV28 to TRBJ2-3, with D perhaps being TRBD1 or TRBD2 (6 bases each). Trimming left V 1 base short and J 0 bases short, with 14 bases between. Germline V gene lookup returns CDR1 MDHEN and CDR2 SYDVKM. This CDR3 comprises 17 residues. The CDR3 DNA is TGTGCCAGCAGTTTATCCAAGTGGGGGGCGAGCACAGATACGCAGTATTTT. Translating gives CASSLSKWGASTDTQYF.